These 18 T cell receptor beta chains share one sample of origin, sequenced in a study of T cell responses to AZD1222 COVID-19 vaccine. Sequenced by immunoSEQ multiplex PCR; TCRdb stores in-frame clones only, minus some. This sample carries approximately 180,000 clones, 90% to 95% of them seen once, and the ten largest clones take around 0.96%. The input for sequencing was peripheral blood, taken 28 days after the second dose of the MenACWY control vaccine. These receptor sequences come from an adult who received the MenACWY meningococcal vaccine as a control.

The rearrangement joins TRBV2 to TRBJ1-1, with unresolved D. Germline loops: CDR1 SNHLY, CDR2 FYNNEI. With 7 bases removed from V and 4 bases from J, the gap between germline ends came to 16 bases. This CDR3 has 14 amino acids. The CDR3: CASTLSAGSTEAFF. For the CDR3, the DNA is TGTGCCAGCACATTGTCGGCTGGGAGCACTGAAGCTTTCTTT.

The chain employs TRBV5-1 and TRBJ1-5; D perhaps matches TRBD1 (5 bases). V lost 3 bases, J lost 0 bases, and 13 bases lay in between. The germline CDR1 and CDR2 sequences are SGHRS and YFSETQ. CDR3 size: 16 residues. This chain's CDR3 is CASSSGWGDSNQPQHF. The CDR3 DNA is TGCGCCAGCAGCTCCGGGTGGGGGGATAGCAATCAGCCCCAGCATTTT.

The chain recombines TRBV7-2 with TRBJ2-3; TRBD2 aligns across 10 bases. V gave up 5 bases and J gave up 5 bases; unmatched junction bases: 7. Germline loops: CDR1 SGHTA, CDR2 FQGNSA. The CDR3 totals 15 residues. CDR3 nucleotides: TGTGCCAGCAGCCTCACTAGCGGGGTGAAAGATACGCAGTATTTT. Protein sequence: CASSLTSGVKDTQYF.

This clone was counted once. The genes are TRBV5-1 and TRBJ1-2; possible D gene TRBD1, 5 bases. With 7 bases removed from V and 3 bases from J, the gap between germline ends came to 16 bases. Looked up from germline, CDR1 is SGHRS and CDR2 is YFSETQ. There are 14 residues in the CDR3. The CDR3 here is CASRPSTAYYGYTF. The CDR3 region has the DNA TGCGCCAGCCGACCTTCGACAGCCTACTATGGCTACACCTTC.

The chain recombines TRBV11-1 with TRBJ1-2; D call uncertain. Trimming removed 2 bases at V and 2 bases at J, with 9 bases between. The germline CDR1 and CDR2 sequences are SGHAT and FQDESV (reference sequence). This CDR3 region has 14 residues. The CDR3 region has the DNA TGTGCCAGCAGCTTAACGACGGGAAACTATGGCTACACCTTC. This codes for CASSLTTGNYGYTF.

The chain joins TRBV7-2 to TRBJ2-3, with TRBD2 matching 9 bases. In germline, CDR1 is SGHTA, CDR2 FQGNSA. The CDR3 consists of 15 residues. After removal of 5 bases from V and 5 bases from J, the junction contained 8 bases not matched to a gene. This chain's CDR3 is CASSPAGGGRDTQYF. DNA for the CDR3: TGTGCCAGCAGCCCCGCGGGGGGGGGTCGAGATACGCAGTATTTT. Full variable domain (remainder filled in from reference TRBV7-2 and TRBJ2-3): GAGVSQSPSNKVTEKGKDVELRCDPISGHTALYWYRQSLGQGLEFLIYFQGNSAPDKSGLPSDRFSAERTGGSVSTLTIQRTQQEDSAVYLCASSPAGGGRDTQYFGPGTRLTVL.

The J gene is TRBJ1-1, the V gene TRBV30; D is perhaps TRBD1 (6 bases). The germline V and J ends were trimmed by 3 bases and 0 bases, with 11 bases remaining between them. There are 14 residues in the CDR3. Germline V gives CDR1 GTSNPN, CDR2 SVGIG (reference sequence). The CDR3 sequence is CAWSRQVVNTEAFF. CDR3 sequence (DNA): TGTGCCTGGAGCCGACAGGTTGTGAACACTGAAGCTTTCTTT.

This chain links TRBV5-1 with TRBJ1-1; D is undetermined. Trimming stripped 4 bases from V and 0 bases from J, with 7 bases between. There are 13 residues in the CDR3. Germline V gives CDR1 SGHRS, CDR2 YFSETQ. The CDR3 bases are TGCGCCAGCAGCGCGGGAATGAACACTGAAGCTTTCTTT. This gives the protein CASSAGMNTEAFF. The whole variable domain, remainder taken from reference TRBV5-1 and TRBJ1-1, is KAGVTQTPRYLIKTRGQQVTLSCSPISGHRSVSWYQQTPGQGLQFLFEYFSETQRNKGNFPGRFSGRQFSNSRSEMNVSTLELGDSALYLCASSAGMNTEAFFGQGTRLTVV.

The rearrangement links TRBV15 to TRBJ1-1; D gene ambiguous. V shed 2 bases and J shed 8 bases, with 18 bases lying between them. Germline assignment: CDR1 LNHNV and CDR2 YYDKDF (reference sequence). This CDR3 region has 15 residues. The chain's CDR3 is CATSRFETPRTEAFF. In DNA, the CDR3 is TGTGCCACCAGCAGATTCGAGACGCCTAGGACCGAAGCTTTCTTT. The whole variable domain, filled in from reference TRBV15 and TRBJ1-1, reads DAMVIQNPRYQVTQFGKPVTLSCSQTLNHNVMYWYQQKSSQAPKLLFHYYDKDFNNEADTPDNFQSRRPNTSFCFLDIRSPGLGDTAMYLCATSRFETPRTEAFFGQGTRLTVV.

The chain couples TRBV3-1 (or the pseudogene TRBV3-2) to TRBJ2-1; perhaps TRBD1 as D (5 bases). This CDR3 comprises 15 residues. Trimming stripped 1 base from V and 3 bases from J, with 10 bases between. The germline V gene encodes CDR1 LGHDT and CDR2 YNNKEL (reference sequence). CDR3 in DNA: TGTGCCAGCAGCCAAGTAGGGGATGACTACAATGAGCAGTTCTTC. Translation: CASSQVGDDYNEQFF.

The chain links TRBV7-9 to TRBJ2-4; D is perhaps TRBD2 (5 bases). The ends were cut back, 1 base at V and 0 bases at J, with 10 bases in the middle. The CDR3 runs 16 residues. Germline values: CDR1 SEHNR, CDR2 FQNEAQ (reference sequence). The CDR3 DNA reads TGTGCCAGCAGCTTAGAGGGAGCTTTAGCCAAAAACATTCAGTACTTC. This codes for CASSLEGALAKNIQYF.

This CDR3 reads CASSSRPLSGNTIYF. CDR3 coding DNA: TGTGCCAGCAGCTCCAGACCTCTCAGCGGAAACACCATATATTTT. This chain joins TRBV9 and TRBJ1-3; D gene unclear. The CDR3 runs to 15 residues. The V end was cut by 4 bases, the J end by 4 bases, with 15 bases between. Germline V gene sequence: CDR1 SGDLS, CDR2 YYNGEE.

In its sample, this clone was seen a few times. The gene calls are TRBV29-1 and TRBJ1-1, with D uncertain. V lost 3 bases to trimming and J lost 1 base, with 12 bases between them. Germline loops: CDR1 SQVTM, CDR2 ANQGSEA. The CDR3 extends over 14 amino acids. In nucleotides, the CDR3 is TGCAGCGTTGATAGAGACACCCAGAACACTGAAGCTTTCTTT. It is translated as CSVDRDTQNTEAFF.

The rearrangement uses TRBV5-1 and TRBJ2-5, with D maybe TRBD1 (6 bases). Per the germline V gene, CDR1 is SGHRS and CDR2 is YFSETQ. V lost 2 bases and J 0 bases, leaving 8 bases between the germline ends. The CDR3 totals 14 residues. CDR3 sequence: CASSLGQHQETQYF. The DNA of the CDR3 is TGCGCCAGCAGCTTAGGACAGCACCAAGAGACCCAGTACTTC. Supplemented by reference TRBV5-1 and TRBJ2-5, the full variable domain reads KAGVTQTPRYLIKTRGQQVTLSCSPISGHRSVSWYQQTPGQGLQFLFEYFSETQRNKGNFPGRFSGRQFSNSRSEMNVSTLELGDSALYLCASSLGQHQETQYFGPGTRLLVL.

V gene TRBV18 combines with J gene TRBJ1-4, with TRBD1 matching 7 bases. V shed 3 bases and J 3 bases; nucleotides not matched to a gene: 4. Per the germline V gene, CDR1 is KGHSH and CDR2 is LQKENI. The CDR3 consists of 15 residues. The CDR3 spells CASSPPGTANEKLFF. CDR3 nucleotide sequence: TGTGCCAGCTCACCTCCCGGGACAGCTAATGAAAAACTGTTTTTT.

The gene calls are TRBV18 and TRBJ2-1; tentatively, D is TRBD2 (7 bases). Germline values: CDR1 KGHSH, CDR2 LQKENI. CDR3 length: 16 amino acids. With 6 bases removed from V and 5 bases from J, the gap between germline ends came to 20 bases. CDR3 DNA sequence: TGTGCCAGCTCGCCCCCCCGGGGGGCCTATAACAATGAGCAGTTCTTC. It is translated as CASSPPRGAYNNEQFF.

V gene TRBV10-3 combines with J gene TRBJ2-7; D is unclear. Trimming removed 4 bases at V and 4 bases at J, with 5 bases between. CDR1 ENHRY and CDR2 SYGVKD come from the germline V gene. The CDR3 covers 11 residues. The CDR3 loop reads CAISVGYEQYF. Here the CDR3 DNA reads TGTGCCATCAGTGTTGGGTACGAGCAGTACTTC.

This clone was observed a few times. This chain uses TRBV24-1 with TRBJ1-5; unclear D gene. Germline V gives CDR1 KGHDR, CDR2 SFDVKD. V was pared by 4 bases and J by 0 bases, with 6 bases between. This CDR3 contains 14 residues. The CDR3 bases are TGTGCCACCAGTGAACAGAATAGCAATCAGCCCCAGCATTTT. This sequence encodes CATSEQNSNQPQHF.